The clone carrying this T cell receptor (beta chain) was recorded once. This CDR3 has 15 amino acids. The germline V gene encodes CDR1 GTSNPN and CDR2 SVGIG (reference sequence). V lost 0 bases and J 7 bases, leaving 15 bases between the germline ends. This record comes from a study of blood T cell repertoires in COVID-19. Study background: From the United States, Italy and Spain came samples of acute and convalescent COVID-19. The cDNA or gDNA used as material had been derived from T cells, B-cell-depleted T cells, or PBMCs.

Methods used by the authors: Nucleated cell number was recorded as an estimate derived from reference gene primer amplification. Repertoires were generated with immunoSEQ multiplex PCR, while TCRdb's copy carries only in-frame clones and drops some. That table is the source of V, J and clone size, and D and trimming were worked out from the DNA. The table records about 120,000 clones, just under 80% of them present only once. Material: peripheral blood. This receptor was taken from a human donor in a cohort sampled during active COVID-19. The rearrangement uses TRBV30 and TRBJ1-4; maybe TRBD1 (6 bases). The CDR3 reads CAWSVGTGQREKLFF. The CDR3 nucleotides read TGTGCCTGGAGTGTCGGCACCGGACAGCGTGAAAAACTGTTTTTT.